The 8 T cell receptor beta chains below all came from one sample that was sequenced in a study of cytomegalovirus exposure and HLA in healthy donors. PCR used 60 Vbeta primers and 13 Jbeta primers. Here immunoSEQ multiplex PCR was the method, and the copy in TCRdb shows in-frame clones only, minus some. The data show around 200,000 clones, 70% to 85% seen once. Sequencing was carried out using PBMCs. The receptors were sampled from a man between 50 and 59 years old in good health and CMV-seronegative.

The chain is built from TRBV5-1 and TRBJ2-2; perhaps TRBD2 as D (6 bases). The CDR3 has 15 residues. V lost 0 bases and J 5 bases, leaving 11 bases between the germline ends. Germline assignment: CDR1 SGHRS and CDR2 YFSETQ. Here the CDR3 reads CASSLGPGGTGELFF. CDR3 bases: TGCGCCAGCAGCTTGGGGCCCGGAGGGACCGGGGAGCTGTTTTTT.

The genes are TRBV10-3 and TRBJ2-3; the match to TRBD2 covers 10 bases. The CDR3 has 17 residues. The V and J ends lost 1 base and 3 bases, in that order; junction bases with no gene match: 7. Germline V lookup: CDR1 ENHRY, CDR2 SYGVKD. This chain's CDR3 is CAISEYYLAGATDTQYF. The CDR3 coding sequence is TGTGCCATCAGTGAGTACTATCTAGCGGGGGCAACAGATACGCAGTATTTT.

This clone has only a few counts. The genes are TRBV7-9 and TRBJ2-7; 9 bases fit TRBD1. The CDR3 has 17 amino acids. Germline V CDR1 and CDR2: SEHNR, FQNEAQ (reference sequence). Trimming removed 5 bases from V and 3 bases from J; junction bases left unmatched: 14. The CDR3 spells CASSKGDGTGSFYEQYF. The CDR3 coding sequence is TGTGCCAGCAGCAAAGGAGACGGGACAGGGTCTTTCTACGAGCAGTACTTC.

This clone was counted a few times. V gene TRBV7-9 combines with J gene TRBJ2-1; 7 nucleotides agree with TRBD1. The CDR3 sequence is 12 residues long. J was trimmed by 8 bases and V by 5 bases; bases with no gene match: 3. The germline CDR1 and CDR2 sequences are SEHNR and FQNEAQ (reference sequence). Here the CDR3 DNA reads TGTGCCAGCAGCCCTACAGGGGATGAGCAGTTCTTC. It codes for CASSPTGDEQFF.

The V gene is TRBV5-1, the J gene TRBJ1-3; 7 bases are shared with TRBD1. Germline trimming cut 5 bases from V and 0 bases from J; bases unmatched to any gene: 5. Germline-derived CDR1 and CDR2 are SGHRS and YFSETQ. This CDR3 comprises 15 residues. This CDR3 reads CASSWDRLSGNTIYF. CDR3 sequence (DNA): TGCGCCAGCAGTTGGGACAGACTCTCTGGAAACACCATATATTTT.

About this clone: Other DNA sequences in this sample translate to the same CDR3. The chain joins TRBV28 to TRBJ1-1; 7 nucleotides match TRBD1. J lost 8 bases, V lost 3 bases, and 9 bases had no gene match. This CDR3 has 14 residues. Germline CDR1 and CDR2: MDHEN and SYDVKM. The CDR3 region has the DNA TGTGCCAGCAGTTTGGGCGACAGGGCACCAGAAGCTTTCTTT. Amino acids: CASSLGDRAPEAFF.

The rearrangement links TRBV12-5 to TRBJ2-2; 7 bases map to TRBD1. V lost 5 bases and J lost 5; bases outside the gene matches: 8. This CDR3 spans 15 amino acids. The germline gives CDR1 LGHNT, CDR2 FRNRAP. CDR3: CASGPPDRQTGELFF. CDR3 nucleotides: TGTGCTAGTGGTCCCCCGGACAGGCAGACCGGGGAGCTGTTTTTT.

The DNA of the CDR3 is TGTGCCAGCAGCCGTACTTACGATAGCAATCAGCCCCAGCATTTT. Translating gives CASSRTYDSNQPQHF. The chain carries TRBV7-2 and TRBJ1-5; D uncertain. The germline V gene has CDR1 SGHTA and CDR2 FQGNSA. Between the trimmed V and J ends, which lost 5 bases and 0 bases, there was a span of 11 bases. This CDR3 has 15 amino acids.